Listed below are T cell receptor beta chains from one sample, sequenced in a study of CD8+ T cells in alopecia areata. Method: immunoSEQ multiplex PCR; TCRdb's copy keeps in-frame clones and lacks some. The data contain some 150,000 clones, around half of them singletons. Source: CD8+ T cells sorted from blood, taken at week 0. The receptor set was obtained from a human donor with alopecia areata. Each CDR3 is given with its conserved first and last residue. Each record gives: D gene, V gene, J gene, CDR3 protein. D genes are given only for firm matches.

D: TRBD1
V: TRBV12-5
J: TRBJ1-2
CDR3: CASAPWTGRALGYTF

D: .
V: TRBV13
J: TRBJ2-7
CDR3: CASSLASNYEQYF

D: .
V: TRBV6-6
J: TRBJ1-5
CDR3: CANSVDSNQPQHF

D: .
V: TRBV4-3
J: TRBJ1-6
CDR3: CASSGVGSPLHF

D: .
V: TRBV29-1
J: TRBJ1-2
CDR3: CSVVGRNGYTF

D: .
V: TRBV7-9
J: TRBJ1-1
CDR3: CASSFPTDTEAFF

D: TRBD2
V: TRBV27
J: TRBJ2-2
CDR3: CASSTSGYAGELFF

D: .
V: TRBV10-1
J: TRBJ2-3
CDR3: CATQGPETDTQYF

D: TRBD1
V: TRBV6-5
J: TRBJ2-7
CDR3: CASSPQGDEQYF

D: .
V: TRBV13
J: TRBJ2-3
CDR3: CASSLGFSSTDTQYF

D: .
V: TRBV11-3
J: TRBJ1-5
CDR3: CASSLDPREPSQPQHF

D: .
V: TRBV30
J: TRBJ2-2
CDR3: CAWGAPHNTGELFF

D: .
V: TRBV4-3
J: TRBJ2-5
CDR3: CASSQAGDLGETQYF

D: .
V: TRBV18
J: TRBJ2-5
CDR3: CASSPWQQETQYF

D: .
V: TRBV13
J: TRBJ2-1
CDR3: CASSLGRGGATKQFF

D: .
V: TRBV5-6
J: TRBJ1-1
CDR3: CASSLGTGPNTEAFF

D: .
V: TRBV9
J: TRBJ2-1
CDR3: CASSAPPVVSSYNEQFF

D: TRBD1
V: TRBV30
J: TRBJ1-6
CDR3: CAWGEGARNSPLHF

D: .
V: TRBV29-1
J: TRBJ1-2
CDR3: CSVVSRKEGYTF

D: .
V: TRBV27
J: TRBJ2-7
CDR3: CASSLEFGGSHSYEQYF

D: .
V: TRBV9
J: TRBJ1-1
CDR3: CASSPWDGTEAFF

D: .
V: TRBV7-2
J: TRBJ2-7
CDR3: CASSSGLGSYEQYF

D: TRBD1
V: TRBV5-1
J: TRBJ2-7
CDR3: CASSDRGRPSSYEQYF

D: .
V: TRBV7-9
J: TRBJ2-1
CDR3: CASSEGANEQFF

D: .
V: TRBV30
J: TRBJ2-2
CDR3: CACASTGELFF

D: TRBD1
V: TRBV5-1
J: TRBJ2-7
CDR3: CASSPFPGTDSYEQYF

D: TRBD2
V: TRBV29-1
J: TRBJ2-1
CDR3: CSVAGGGNNEQFF

D: TRBD2
V: TRBV6-6
J: TRBJ2-1
CDR3: CASSLAGGPYNEQFF

D: .
V: TRBV7-6
J: TRBJ2-3
CDR3: CASSPGRGTDTQYF

D: TRBD1
V: TRBV18
J: TRBJ1-2
CDR3: CASSPETGRTNYGYTF

D: TRBD1
V: TRBV7-3
J: TRBJ2-7
CDR3: CASSPGTGNYEQYF

D: .
V: TRBV2
J: TRBJ1-6
CDR3: CASSEGRGGSPLHF

D: .
V: TRBV19
J: TRBJ1-1
CDR3: CAANQGTEAFF

D: .
V: TRBV7-6
J: TRBJ2-1
CDR3: CASSPGHDEQFF

D: .
V: TRBV4-1
J: TRBJ1-2
CDR3: CASSQELVANYGYTF

D: .
V: TRBV7-6
J: TRBJ2-7
CDR3: CASSLEKTYEQYF

D: .
V: TRBV6-5
J: TRBJ2-7
CDR3: CASSYAENPYEQYF

D: TRBD2
V: TRBV7-9
J: TRBJ2-1
CDR3: CASSLAGTTSGGINEQFF

D: .
V: TRBV27
J: TRBJ1-1
CDR3: CASSSGNTEAFF

D: .
V: TRBV15
J: TRBJ1-6
CDR3: CATSSGRSNNSPLHF

D: TRBD1
V: TRBV6-6
J: TRBJ1-2
CDR3: CASSPGGGYGYTF

D: .
V: TRBV2
J: TRBJ2-3
CDR3: CASRDPDSTDTQYF

D: .
V: TRBV5-4
J: TRBJ2-1
CDR3: CASRLGRNEQFF

D: .
V: TRBV4-3
J: TRBJ2-7
CDR3: CASSQHRSYEQYF

D: .
V: TRBV13
J: TRBJ2-7
CDR3: CASSSTPRSYEQYF

D: .
V: TRBV4-3
J: TRBJ2-7
CDR3: CASSQDRGSYEQYF

D: TRBD1
V: TRBV30
J: TRBJ2-7
CDR3: CAWSPGTGDSEQYF

D: .
V: TRBV13
J: TRBJ1-4
CDR3: CASSSGGTGEKLFF

D: TRBD2
V: TRBV13
J: TRBJ2-7
CDR3: CASSLGLAGAYEQYF

D: .
V: TRBV19
J: TRBJ2-1
CDR3: CASSITGGPYNEQFF

D: .
V: TRBV29-1
J: TRBJ2-7
CDR3: CSVESADYEQYF

D: TRBD1
V: TRBV15
J: TRBJ1-1
CDR3: CATSRHRGPNTEAFF

D: TRBD1
V: TRBV29-1
J: TRBJ1-1
CDR3: CSVEEQGGYDTEAFF

D: .
V: TRBV9
J: TRBJ2-1
CDR3: CASSQGGNNEQFF

D: TRBD1
V: TRBV7-6
J: TRBJ1-6
CDR3: CASSTRTGPTSPLHF